The clone carrying this T cell receptor beta chain was picked up one time. This sample is drawn from a study of blood T cell repertoires in COVID-19. Study details: Spain, Italy and the United States supplied samples that represented acute and convalescent COVID-19. PBMCs, B-cell-depleted T cells, or T cells provided the cDNA or gDNA that made up the material.

TCRdb's copy holds only in-frame clones and misses some; the assay was immunoSEQ multiplex PCR. The table has 200,000 to 250,000 clones, approximately 86% seen once. Germline V gene sequence: CDR1 SGHRS, CDR2 YFSETQ. The V end was cut by 3 bases, the J end by 8 bases, with 9 bases between. The CDR3 is 12 amino acids. V and J are TRBV5-1 and TRBJ2-1; no definite D call. Sequenced material: peripheral blood. This clonotype originated in a woman between 55 and 75 years old with active or convalescent COVID-19. DNA of the CDR3: TGCGCCAGCAGCTGGAACGGAGATGAGCAGTTCTTC. Protein product: CASSWNGDEQFF.